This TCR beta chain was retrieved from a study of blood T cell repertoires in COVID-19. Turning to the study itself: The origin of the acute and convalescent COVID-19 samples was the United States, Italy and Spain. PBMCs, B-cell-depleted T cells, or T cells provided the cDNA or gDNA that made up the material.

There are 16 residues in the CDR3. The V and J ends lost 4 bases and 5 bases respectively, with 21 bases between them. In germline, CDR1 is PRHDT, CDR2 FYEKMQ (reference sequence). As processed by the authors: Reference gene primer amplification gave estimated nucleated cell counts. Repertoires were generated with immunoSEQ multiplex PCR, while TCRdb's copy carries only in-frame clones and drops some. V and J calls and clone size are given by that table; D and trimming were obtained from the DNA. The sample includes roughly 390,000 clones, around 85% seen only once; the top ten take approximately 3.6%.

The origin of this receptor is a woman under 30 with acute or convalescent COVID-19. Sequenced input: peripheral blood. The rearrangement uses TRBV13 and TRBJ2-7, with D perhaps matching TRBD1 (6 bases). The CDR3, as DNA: TGTGCCAGCAGCTCCCGGGACCCAGGGGTTGTCCACGAGCAGTACTTC. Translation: CASSSRDPGVVHEQYF.